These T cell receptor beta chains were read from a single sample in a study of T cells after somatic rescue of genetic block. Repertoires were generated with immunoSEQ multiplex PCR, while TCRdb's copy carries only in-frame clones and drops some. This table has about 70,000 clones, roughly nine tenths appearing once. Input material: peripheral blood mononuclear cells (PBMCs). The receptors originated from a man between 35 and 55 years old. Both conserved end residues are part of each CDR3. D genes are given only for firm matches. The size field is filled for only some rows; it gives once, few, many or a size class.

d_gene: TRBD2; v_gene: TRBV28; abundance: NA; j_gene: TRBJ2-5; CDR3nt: TGTGCCAGCAGCTTCACAGGGACTAGGAGGGGAGAGACCCAGTACTTC; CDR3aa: CASSFTGTRRGETQYF
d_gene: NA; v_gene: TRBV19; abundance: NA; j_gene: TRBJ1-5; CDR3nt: TGTGCCAGTAGTATAGACGGGGTTCAGCCCCAGCATTTT; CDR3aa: CASSIDGVQPQHF
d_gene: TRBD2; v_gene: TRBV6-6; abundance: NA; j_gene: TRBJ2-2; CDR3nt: TGTGCCAGCAGTTATAGGGGAACTAGCGGGACCGGGGAGCTGTTTTTT; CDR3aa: CASSYRGTSGTGELFF
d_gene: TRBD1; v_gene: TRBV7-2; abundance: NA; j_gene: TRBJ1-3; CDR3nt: TGTGCCAGCAGCTTATTTGTGACAGGGGAAGGGGCTGGAAACACCATATATTTT; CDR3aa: CASSLFVTGEGAGNTIYF
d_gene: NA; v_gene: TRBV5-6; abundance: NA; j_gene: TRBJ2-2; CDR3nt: TGTGCCAGCAGCCTGGTCAGGGCTAACACCGGGGAGCTGTTTTTT; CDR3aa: CASSLVRANTGELFF
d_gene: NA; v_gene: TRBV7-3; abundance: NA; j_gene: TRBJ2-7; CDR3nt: TGTGCCAGCAGCCAAAACCGGGATTCCTACGAGCAGTACTTC; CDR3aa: CASSQNRDSYEQYF
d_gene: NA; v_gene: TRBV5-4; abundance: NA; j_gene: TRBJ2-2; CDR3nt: TGTGCCAGCAGCTTGGCCACCGGGGAGCTGTTTTTT; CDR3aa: CASSLATGELFF
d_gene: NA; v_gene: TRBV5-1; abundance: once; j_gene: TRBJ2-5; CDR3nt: TGCGCCAGCAGCTCTCGGGGGAACCAAGAGACCCAGTACTTC; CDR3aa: CASSSRGNQETQYF
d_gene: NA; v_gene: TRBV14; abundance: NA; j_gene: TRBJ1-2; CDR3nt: TGTGCCAGCAGCACCAGGACAGTCAATGGCTACACCTTC; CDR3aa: CASSTRTVNGYTF
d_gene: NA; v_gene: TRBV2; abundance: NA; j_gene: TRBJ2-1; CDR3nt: TGTGCCAGCAGTGAAATCACCACCACCTACAATGAGCAGTTCTTC; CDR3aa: CASSEITTTYNEQFF